This is a list of T cell receptor beta chains from one sample in a study of technical replicates of blood from a handful of donors. Sequencing was performed with immunoSEQ multiplex PCR; in TCRdb, only in-frame clones are kept and a portion is missing. Of approximately 82,000 clones listed, around nine tenths are singletons. Sequencing was performed on T cells isolated from PBMCs. Every receptor here comes from a human donor in good health. The CDR3 runs from the conserved cysteine through the conserved F or W. D genes are given only for firm matches. Some rows mark clone size as missing; the rest say once, few, many or name a class of expanded clone.

d_gene | j_gene | v_gene | abundance | CDR3nt | CDR3aa
TRBD2 | TRBJ2-5 | TRBV6-6 | NA | TGTGCCAGCACTGAGACAGCGGGGGGGCAAGAGACCCAGTACTTC | CASTETAGGQETQYF
NA | TRBJ2-1 | TRBV19 | few | TGTGCCAGTAGTCCGATCTACTCCTACAATGAGCAGTTCTTC | CASSPIYSYNEQFF
TRBD2 | TRBJ2-1 | TRBV4-1 | NA | TGCGCCAGCAGCAAGGAAAGTAGCGGGAGCTCCTACAATGAGCAGTTCTTC | CASSKESSGSSYNEQFF
NA | TRBJ2-1 | TRBV5-1 | NA | TGCGCCAGCAGTGGGACATACAATGAGCAGTTCTTC | CASSGTYNEQFF
NA | TRBJ2-7 | TRBV25-1 | NA | TGTGCCAGTTCACAGGGTTGGTACGAGCAGTACTTC | CASSQGWYEQYF
TRBD1 | TRBJ2-1 | TRBV5-4 | NA | TGTGCCAGCAGTATGGGACAGGGAATAGCGTCCTACAATGAGCAGTTCTTC | CASSMGQGIASYNEQFF
NA | TRBJ1-4 | TRBV2 | NA | TGTGCCAGCAGTGAATCGACAGCAAAGAATGAAAAACTGTTTTTT | CASSESTAKNEKLFF
TRBD1 | TRBJ1-3 | TRBV29-1 | NA | TGCAGCGTTGGAGACAGGGGCTCTGGAAACACCATATATTTT | CSVGDRGSGNTIYF
TRBD1 | TRBJ1-4 | TRBV7-6 | NA | TGTGCCAGCAGCCGAACCCCGGACAGGGGCGCGCGGAATGAAAAACTGTTTTTT | CASSRTPDRGARNEKLFF
TRBD1 | TRBJ1-1 | TRBV2 | NA | TGTGCCAGCATTGCTGGACAGGGGCGGACTGAAGCTTTCTTT | CASIAGQGRTEAFF
NA | TRBJ2-3 | TRBV29-1 | NA | TGCAGCGTTGAGGGGTTCGGGGAACCCTCCGATACGCAGTATTTT | CSVEGFGEPSDTQYF
NA | TRBJ2-5 | TRBV4-1 | once | TGCGCCAGCAGTTGGGGGGTATTGGAGACCCAGTACTTC | CASSWGVLETQYF
TRBD1 | TRBJ2-2 | TRBV19 | once | TGTGCCAGTAGCACAGGGGGCGGGTCCGGGGAGCTGTTTTTT | CASSTGGGSGELFF
TRBD2 | TRBJ2-5 | TRBV7-8 | NA | TGTGCGGCGGGAGGGGGAAGGGAGACCCAGTACTTC | CAAGGGRETQYF
NA | TRBJ2-6 | TRBV6-1 | NA | TGTGCCAGCAGTGACAGGTTAAGTGGGGCCAACGTCCTGACTTTC | CASSDRLSGANVLTF
NA | TRBJ2-1 | TRBV5-4 | once | TGTGCCAGCACCACCCGGGGTGGTAGTGGGAATGAGCAGTTCTTC | CASTTRGGSGNEQFF
TRBD1 | TRBJ1-5 | TRBV7-8 | NA | TGTGCCAGCAGCTTACGGGGGACAGTGGGGAATCAGCCCCAGCATTTT | CASSLRGTVGNQPQHF
TRBD2 | TRBJ2-2 | TRBV30 | NA | TGTGCCTGTAGGGACTACCTGGCCGGGGAGCTGTTTTTT | CACRDYLAGELFF
NA | TRBJ2-7 | TRBV28 | NA | TGTGCCAGCAGTCCCCCCCCCGGCGGGGTGAGCTCCTACGAGCAGTACTTC | CASSPPPGGVSSYEQYF
NA | TRBJ2-1 | TRBV4-1 | once | TGCGCCAGCAGTTTCAATAGCGGAGGTGAGCAGTTCTTC | CASSFNSGGEQFF
NA | TRBJ1-1 | TRBV27 | NA | TGTGCCAGCAAAACAACCAACGGAGGGGTAGGTGCTGAAGCTTTCTTT | CASKTTNGGVGAEAFF
NA | TRBJ2-5 | TRBV6-1 | NA | TGTGCCAGCAGTACCGGACCGGGCGGGGAGACCCAGTACTTC | CASSTGPGGETQYF
TRBD2 | TRBJ2-7 | TRBV4-2 | NA | TGTGCCAGCAGCCGCCAGACTAGCGGGAGGACCTACGAGCAGTACTTC | CASSRQTSGRTYEQYF
NA | TRBJ1-2 | TRBV6-1 | NA | TGTGCCAGCAGTGAATCCTTGGGGGCTTACTATGGCTACACCTTC | CASSESLGAYYGYTF
TRBD1 | TRBJ1-2 | TRBV30 | NA | TGTGCCTTGGGGACAGGGGCCAACTATGGCTACACCTTC | CALGTGANYGYTF
NA | TRBJ2-5 | TRBV10-3 | NA | TGTGCCATCAGTTCGAGACCCCGGGATAAAGAGACCCAGTACTTC | CAISSRPRDKETQYF
TRBD1 | TRBJ1-1 | TRBV5-1 | NA | TGCGCCAGCAGCTTGGCGGGACAGGGGGAGGGGGCTTTCTTT | CASSLAGQGEGAFF
NA | TRBJ2-5 | TRBV5-4 | NA | TGTGCCAGCAGACTAGAAGAGACCCAGTACTTC | CASRLEETQYF
TRBD1 | TRBJ1-6 | TRBV30 | few | TGTGCCTGGAGTGTACTTCAGGGACAGGGTCGTTCACCCCTCCACTTT | CAWSVLQGQGRSPLHF
NA | TRBJ1-3 | TRBV9 | NA | TGTGCCAGCATCTTTAACCCGGACTTTTCCATTTACTCTGGAAACACCATATATTTT | CASIFNPDFSIYSGNTIYF
NA | TRBJ2-5 | TRBV13 | NA | TGTGCCAGCAGCTTTCGACAAGTTCAAGAGACCCAGTACTTC | CASSFRQVQETQYF
NA | TRBJ1-1 | TRBV19 | NA | TGTGCCAGTAGTATAGCTGGAGATGGTAGTTCGGCTGAAGCTTTCTTT | CASSIAGDGSSAEAFF
NA | TRBJ2-7 | TRBV5-4 | NA | TGTGCCAGCAGCTTAGCGCGAGATACCTACGAGCAGTACTTC | CASSLARDTYEQYF
NA | TRBJ1-4 | TRBV5-1 | NA | TGCGCCAGCAGCTTGGAAAAGGCCGGGGAAAAACTGTTTTTT | CASSLEKAGEKLFF
TRBD2 | TRBJ2-1 | TRBV12-5 | NA | TGTGCTAGTGGTTTGGGGACTAGCCACGTAAATGAGCAGTTCTTC | CASGLGTSHVNEQFF
TRBD1 | TRBJ1-2 | TRBV5-1 | NA | TGCGCCAGCAGCAACGGACAGGGAGGTGGCTACACCTTC | CASSNGQGGGYTF
TRBD2 | TRBJ2-7 | TRBV19 | NA | TGTGCCAGTAGGCGACTAGCGGCCCCTCCCTACGAGCAGTACTTC | CASRRLAAPPYEQYF
NA | TRBJ1-3 | TRBV12-5 | once | TGTGCTAGTGGTTTGGTACCGGACGGGGCTGGAAACACCATATATTTT | CASGLVPDGAGNTIYF
TRBD2 | TRBJ2-5 | TRBV4-1 | NA | TGCGCCAGCAGGGTACTAGCGGGGGACCAAGAGACCCAGTACTTC | CASRVLAGDQETQYF
TRBD1 | TRBJ2-1 | TRBV6-6 | NA | TGTGCCAGCACCCCACCAGGGGGCTACAATGAGCAGTTCTTC | CASTPPGGYNEQFF
TRBD2 | TRBJ2-3 | TRBV5-1 | NA | TGCGCCAGCAGCTTCACTAGCGGCAGCACAGATACGCAGTATTTT | CASSFTSGSTDTQYF
NA | TRBJ1-5 | TRBV10-3 | NA | TGTGCCATCAGTGAGTCGAATTGGAGATATAGCAATCAGCCCCAGCATTTT | CAISESNWRYSNQPQHF
TRBD2 | TRBJ2-5 | TRBV28 | NA | TGTGCCAGCAGTCCAGCGGGAAACCCGGGAAAGACCCAGTACTTC | CASSPAGNPGKTQYF
TRBD2 | TRBJ2-5 | TRBV7-9 | NA | TGTGCCAGCAGCTTATCGGGACTAGAAGCGGAGACCCAGTACTTC | CASSLSGLEAETQYF
NA | TRBJ2-7 | TRBV27 | NA | TGTGCCAGCACGACCGGGAACCTCTACGAGCAGTACTTC | CASTTGNLYEQYF
TRBD2 | TRBJ2-3 | TRBV4-1 | NA | TGCGCCAGCAGCCAAGGGGGACTAGCGGGGGGGCCGTCGGGTACGCAGTATTTT | CASSQGGLAGGPSGTQYF
TRBD1 | TRBJ2-5 | TRBV11-2 | NA | TGTGCCAGCAGCTGGGGACAGCAAGAGACCCAGTACTTC | CASSWGQQETQYF
TRBD2 | TRBJ2-2 | TRBV5-1 | NA | TGCGCCAGCAGCAGCCGCGTGGCGGGGGAAGACGAGCTGTTTTTT | CASSSRVAGEDELFF
TRBD2 | TRBJ2-2 | TRBV19 | NA | TGTGCCAGTATCGGGACTAGGTATGGCGGGGAGCTGTTTTTT | CASIGTRYGGELFF